One T cell receptor (beta chain) is described in this entry. The antigen is unknown. Cultured CD4+ T cells had their DNA profiled by the Oncomine TCR Beta short-read assay. The authors extracted genomic DNA from cultured CD4+ T cells. TCRdb re-analysed the PCR reads in MiXCR, keeping a single row per CDR3 protein. The sample has fewer than 12,000 distinct CDR3 sequences, less than 40% seen once; the top ten hold 8.8%. The data belong to a study of vaccination and CD4 T cells after COVID-19. Treatment here: approximately 9-day PBMC culture with coronavirus spike peptide pools or control peptides (ViraFEST assay). This CDR3 has 15 residues. The V and J ends lost 4 bases and 1 base respectively, with 11 bases between them. From germline, CDR1 is LNHDA and CDR2 SQIVND (reference sequence).

This TCR came from a human donor who had recovered from COVID-19. Sequenced: CD4+ T cells from blood, cultured in vitro. This chain joins TRBV19 and TRBJ1-5; D perhaps matches TRBD1 (5 bases). CDR3 region: CASSTPGRSNQPQHF. DNA of the CDR3: TGTGCCAGTAGTACACCAGGGAGGAGCAATCAGCCCCAGCATTTT.